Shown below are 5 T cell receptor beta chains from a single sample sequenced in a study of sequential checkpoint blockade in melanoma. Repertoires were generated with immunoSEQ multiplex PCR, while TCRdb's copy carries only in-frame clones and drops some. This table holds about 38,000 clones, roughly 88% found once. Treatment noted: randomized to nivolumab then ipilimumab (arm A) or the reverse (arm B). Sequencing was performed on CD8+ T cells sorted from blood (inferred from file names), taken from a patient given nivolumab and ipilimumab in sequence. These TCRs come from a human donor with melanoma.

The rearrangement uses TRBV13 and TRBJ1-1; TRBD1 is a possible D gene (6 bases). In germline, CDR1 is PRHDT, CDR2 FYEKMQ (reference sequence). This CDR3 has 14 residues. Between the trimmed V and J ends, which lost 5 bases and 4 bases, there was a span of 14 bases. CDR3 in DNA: TGTGCCAGCAGCGTCAGGGGCGCGCCCACTGAAGCTTTCTTT. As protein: CASSVRGAPTEAFF.

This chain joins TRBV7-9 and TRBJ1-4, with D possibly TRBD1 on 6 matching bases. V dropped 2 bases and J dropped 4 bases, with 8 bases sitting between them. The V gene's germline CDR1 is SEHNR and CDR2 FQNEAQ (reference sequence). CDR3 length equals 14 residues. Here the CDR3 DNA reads TGTGCCAGCAGCTTACAGGGGAATAATGAAAAACTGTTTTTT. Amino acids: CASSLQGNNEKLFF.

CDR3 DNA sequence: TGTGCCACCAGCAGAGCCCCACTAGCGGGAGCTATGAACTCCTACAATGAGCAGTTCTTC. Translating it yields CATSRAPLAGAMNSYNEQFF. This chain uses TRBV15 with TRBJ2-1, with TRBD2 identical over 11 bases. CDR1 and CDR2 (germline): LNHNV, YYDKDF (reference sequence). The CDR3 length is 20 residues. The V segment lost 1 base and the J segment 0 bases; nucleotides outside the gene matches: 11.

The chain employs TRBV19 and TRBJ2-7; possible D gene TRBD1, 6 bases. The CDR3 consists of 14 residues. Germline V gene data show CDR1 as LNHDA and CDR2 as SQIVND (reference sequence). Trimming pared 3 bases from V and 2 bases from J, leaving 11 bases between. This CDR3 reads CASSIGQGTYEQYF. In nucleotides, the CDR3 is TGTGCCAGTAGTATCGGGCAGGGGACCTACGAGCAGTACTTC.

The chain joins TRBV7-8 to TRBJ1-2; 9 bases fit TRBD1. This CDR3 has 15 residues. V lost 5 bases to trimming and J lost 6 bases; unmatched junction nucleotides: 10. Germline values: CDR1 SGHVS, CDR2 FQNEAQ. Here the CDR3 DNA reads TGTGCCAGCAGCCCTCGGACAGGGGATTACCATGGCTACACCTTC. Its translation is CASSPRTGDYHGYTF. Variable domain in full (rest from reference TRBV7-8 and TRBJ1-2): GAGVSQSPRYKVAKRGQDVALRCDPISGHVSLFWYQQALGQGPEFLTYFQNEAQLDKSGLPSDRFFAERPEGSVSTLKIQRTQQEDSAVYLCASSPRTGDYHGYTFGSGTRLTVV.